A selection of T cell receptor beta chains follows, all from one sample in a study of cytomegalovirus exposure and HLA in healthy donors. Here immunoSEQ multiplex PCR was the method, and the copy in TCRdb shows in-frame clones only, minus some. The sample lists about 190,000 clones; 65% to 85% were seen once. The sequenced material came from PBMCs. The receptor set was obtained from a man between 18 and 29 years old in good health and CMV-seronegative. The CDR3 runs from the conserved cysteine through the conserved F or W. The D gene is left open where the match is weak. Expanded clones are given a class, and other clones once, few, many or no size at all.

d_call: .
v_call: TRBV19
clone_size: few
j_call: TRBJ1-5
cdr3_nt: TGTGCCAGTAGTACCGTAGGGGCCCAGCATTTT
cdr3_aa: CASSTVGAQHF

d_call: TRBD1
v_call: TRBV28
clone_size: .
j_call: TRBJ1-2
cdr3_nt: TGTGCCAGCAGAAGACAGGGGATAGATGGCTACACCTTC
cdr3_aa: CASRRQGIDGYTF

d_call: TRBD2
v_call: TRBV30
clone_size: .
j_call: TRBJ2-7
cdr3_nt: TGTGCCTGGAGTGTACGTCTAGCGGGAGATTCGGAGCAGTACTTC
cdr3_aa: CAWSVRLAGDSEQYF

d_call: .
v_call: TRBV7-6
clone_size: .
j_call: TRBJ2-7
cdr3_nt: TGTGCCAGCACCTCACCAGGGGCAGCGCGCTACGAGCAGTACTTC
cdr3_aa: CASTSPGAARYEQYF

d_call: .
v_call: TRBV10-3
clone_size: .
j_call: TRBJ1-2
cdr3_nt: TGTGCCATCAGCTCCCCCGACAGGAACTATGGCTACACCTTC
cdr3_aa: CAISSPDRNYGYTF

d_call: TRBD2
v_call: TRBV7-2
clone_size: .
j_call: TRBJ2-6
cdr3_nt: TGTGCCAGCAACCCGGGTAGCGGGAGATCGGGCGGGGCCAACGTCCTGACTTTC
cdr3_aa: CASNPGSGRSGGANVLTF

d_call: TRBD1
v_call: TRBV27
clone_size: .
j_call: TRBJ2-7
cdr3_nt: TGTGCCAGCAGGCAACAGGGGGCGCCTGGTGAGCAGTACTTC
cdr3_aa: CASRQQGAPGEQYF

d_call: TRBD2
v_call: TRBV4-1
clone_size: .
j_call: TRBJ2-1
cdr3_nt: TGCGCCAGCAGCCAACCTAGCGGGAGTAAATACAATGAGCAGTTCTTC
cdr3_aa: CASSQPSGSKYNEQFF

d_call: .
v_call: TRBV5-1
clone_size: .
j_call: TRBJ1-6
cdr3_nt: TGCGCCAGCAGCGATTCCGACGGGGGAAGGGCCCTCCACTTT
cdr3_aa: CASSDSDGGRALHF

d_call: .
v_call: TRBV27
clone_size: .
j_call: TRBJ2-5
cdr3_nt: TGTGCCAGCAGTCAGGGACAAGAGACCCAGTACTTC
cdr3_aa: CASSQGQETQYF

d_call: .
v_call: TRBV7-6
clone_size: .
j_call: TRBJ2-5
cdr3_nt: TGTGCCAGCTGGAACAGGCAAGAGACCCAGTACTTC
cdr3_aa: CASWNRQETQYF

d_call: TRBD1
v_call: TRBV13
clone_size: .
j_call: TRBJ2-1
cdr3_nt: TGTGCCAGCAGCCTATCACCGGGACAGGGGGGTGAGCAGTTCTTC
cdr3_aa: CASSLSPGQGGEQFF

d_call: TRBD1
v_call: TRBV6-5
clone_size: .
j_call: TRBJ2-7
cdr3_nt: TGTGCCAGCAGTTACCCCCAGGGGGAAACCTACGAGCAGTACTTC
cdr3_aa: CASSYPQGETYEQYF

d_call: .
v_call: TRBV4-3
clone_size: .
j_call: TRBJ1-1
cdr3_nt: TGCGCCAGCAGCCGGGAGGGGGGCACTGAAGCTTTCTTT
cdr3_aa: CASSREGGTEAFF

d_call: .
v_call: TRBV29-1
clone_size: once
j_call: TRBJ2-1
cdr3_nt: TGCAGCGTTGACTTGGGTGCGGGGAAATCCTACAATGAGCAGTTCTTC
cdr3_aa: CSVDLGAGKSYNEQFF

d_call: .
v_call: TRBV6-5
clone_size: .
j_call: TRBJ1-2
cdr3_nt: TGTGCCAGCACTACAGGTCTTGGCTACACCTTC
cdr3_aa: CASTTGLGYTF

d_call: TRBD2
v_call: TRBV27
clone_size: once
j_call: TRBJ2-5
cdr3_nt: TGTGCCAGCAGTACTAGCGGGAGAGGGTATACGTCCCAGTACTTC
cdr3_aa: CASSTSGRGYTSQYF

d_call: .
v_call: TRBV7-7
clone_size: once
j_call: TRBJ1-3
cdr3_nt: TGTGCTAGCAGCTATGGGTTGGCGGGGCCGGGCGGCTCTGGAAACACCATATATTTT
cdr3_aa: CASSYGLAGPGGSGNTIYF

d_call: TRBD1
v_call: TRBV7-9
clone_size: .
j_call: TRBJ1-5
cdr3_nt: TGTGCCAGCAGCTTAGTCAGGGGGGCAGCTCAAAGAAATCAGCCCCAGCATTTT
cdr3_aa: CASSLVRGAAQRNQPQHF

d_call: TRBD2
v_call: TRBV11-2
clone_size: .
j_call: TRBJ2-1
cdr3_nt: TGTGCCAGCAGCTTGGCGGGAGCGAACAATGAGCAGTTCTTC
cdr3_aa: CASSLAGANNEQFF

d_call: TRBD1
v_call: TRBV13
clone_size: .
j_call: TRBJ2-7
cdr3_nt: TGTGCCAGCAGCTTAGGGCTAGGACAGGGGGCTTCTTTCGAGCAGTACTTC
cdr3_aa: CASSLGLGQGASFEQYF

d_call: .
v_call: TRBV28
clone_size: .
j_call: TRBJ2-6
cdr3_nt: TGTGCCAGCAGTACCACAGGGTCTGGGGCCAACGTCCTGACTTTC
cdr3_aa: CASSTTGSGANVLTF

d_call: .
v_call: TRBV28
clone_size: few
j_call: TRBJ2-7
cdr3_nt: TGTGCCAGCAGTTTACTAGCCTCTACCTACGAGCAGTACTTC
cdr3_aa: CASSLLASTYEQYF

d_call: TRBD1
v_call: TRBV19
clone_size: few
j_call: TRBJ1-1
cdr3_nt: TGTGCCACTCAAGACAGGGGAGCTGAAGCTTTCTTT
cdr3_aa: CATQDRGAEAFF

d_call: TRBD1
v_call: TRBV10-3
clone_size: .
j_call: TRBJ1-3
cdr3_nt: TGTGCCATCACTCCGACAGGGACCCGGGACACCATATATTTT
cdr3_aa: CAITPTGTRDTIYF

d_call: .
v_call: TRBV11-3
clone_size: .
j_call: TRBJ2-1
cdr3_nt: TGTGCCAGCAGCTTAGGGATAGGTAGCGGCTACAATGAGCAGTTCTTC
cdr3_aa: CASSLGIGSGYNEQFF

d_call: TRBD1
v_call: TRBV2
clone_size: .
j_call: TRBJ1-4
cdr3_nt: TGTGCCAGCAGTGAACCTACAGGGGCGGATGAAAAACTGTTTTTT
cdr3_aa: CASSEPTGADEKLFF

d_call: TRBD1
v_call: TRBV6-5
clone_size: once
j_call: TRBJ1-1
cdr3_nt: TGTGCCAGCAGTTGGGGCCAGGGGGTGAACACTGAAGCTTTCTTT
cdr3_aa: CASSWGQGVNTEAFF

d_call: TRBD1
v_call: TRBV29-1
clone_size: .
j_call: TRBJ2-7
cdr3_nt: TGCAGCGTCGTATTGGGACAGGGGATGTACGAGCAGTACTTC
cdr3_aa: CSVVLGQGMYEQYF

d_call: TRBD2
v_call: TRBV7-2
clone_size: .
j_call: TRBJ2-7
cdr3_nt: TGTGCCAGCAGCTTTACTAGCGGGGGGGCCGGGGAGCAGTACTTC
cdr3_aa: CASSFTSGGAGEQYF

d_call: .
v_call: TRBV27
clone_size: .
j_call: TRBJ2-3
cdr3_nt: TGTGCCAGCAGTGGCCTGGGCACAGATACGCAGTATTTT
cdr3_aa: CASSGLGTDTQYF

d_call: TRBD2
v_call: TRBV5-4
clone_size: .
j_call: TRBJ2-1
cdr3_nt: TGTGCCAGCAGCTCTGGGGGGGACTCTTTCGGAAAGCAGTTCTTC
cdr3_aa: CASSSGGDSFGKQFF

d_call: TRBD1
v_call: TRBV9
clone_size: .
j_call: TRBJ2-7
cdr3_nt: TGTGCCAGCAGGGTTAAATGGGACAGGGTAAGCGAGCAGTACTTC
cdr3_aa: CASRVKWDRVSEQYF

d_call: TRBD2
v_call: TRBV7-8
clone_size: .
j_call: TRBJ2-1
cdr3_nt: TGTGCCAGCAGCTCAGGACTAGCGGAATACAATGAGCAGTTCTTC
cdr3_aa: CASSSGLAEYNEQFF

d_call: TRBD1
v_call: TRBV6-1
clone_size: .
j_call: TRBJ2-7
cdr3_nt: TGTGCCAGCAGTGAAGGGGGGGACAGGGACTACGAGCAGTACTTC
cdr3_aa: CASSEGGDRDYEQYF

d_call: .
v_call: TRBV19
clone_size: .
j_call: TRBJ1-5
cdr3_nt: TGTGCCAGTAGTCTTACGTCATCGGGAGACAATCAGCCCCAGCATTTT
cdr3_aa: CASSLTSSGDNQPQHF

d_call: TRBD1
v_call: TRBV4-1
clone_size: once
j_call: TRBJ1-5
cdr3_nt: TGCGCCAGCAGCCAAGGACAGGGGAATCAGCCCCAGCATTTT
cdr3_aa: CASSQGQGNQPQHF

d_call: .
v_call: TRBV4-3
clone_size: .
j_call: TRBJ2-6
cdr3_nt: TGCGCCAGCAGCCCTGGGGCTTCTGGGGCCAACGTCCTGACTTTC
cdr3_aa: CASSPGASGANVLTF

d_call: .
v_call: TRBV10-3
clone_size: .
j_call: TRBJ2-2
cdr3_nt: TGTGCCATCAGTGATGGGGGTCGGGGGGCCAGAACCGGGGAGCTGTTTTTT
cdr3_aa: CAISDGGRGARTGELFF

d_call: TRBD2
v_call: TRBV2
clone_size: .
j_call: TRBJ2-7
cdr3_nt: TGTGCCAGCAGGGGCCTGACCGGGACTAGCGGGCACGAGCAGTACTTC
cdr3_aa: CASRGLTGTSGHEQYF

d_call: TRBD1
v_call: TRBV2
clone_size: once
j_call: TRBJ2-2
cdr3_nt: TGTGCCAGCACCAAACAGGGGGCAGACACCGGGGAGCTGTTTTTT
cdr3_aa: CASTKQGADTGELFF

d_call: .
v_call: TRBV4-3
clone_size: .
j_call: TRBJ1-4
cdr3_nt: TGCGCCAGCAGCCGGACTGGGACTAATGAAAAACTGTTTTTT
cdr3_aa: CASSRTGTNEKLFF

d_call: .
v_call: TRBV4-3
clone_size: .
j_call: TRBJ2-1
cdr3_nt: TGCGCCAGCAGCCAGGACAAGGGGAATGAGCAGTTCTTC
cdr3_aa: CASSQDKGNEQFF

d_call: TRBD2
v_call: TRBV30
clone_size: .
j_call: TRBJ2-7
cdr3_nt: TGTGCCTGGAGTGGTCTAGCGGAAAGCTCCTACGAGCAGTACTTC
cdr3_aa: CAWSGLAESSYEQYF

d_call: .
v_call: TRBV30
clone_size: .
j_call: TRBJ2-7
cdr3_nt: TGTGCCGCGAAAAACAGGGTTACCTACGAGCAGTACTTC
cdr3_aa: CAAKNRVTYEQYF

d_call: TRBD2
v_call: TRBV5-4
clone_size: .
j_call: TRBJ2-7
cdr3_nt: TGTGCCAGCAGCACACTAGCGGGAGGGGGGTACGAGCAGTACTTC
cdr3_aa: CASSTLAGGGYEQYF

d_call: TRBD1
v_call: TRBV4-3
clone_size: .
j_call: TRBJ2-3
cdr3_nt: TGCGCCAGCAGCCAAGATAATGACAGGGGGTTCGGGGATACGCAGTATTTT
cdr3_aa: CASSQDNDRGFGDTQYF

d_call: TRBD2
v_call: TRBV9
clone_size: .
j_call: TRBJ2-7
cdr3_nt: TGTGCCAGCAGCGTAGACGGGGGGGATTACGAGCAGTACTTC
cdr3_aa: CASSVDGGDYEQYF

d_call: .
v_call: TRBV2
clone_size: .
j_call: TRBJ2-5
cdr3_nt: TGTGCCAGCAGCAATAGGCAGGGGGGCCAAGAGACCCAGTACTTC
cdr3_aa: CASSNRQGGQETQYF

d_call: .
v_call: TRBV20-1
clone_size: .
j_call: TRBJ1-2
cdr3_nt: TGCAGTGCCATAGAGTCGTATGGCTACACCTTC
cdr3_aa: CSAIESYGYTF

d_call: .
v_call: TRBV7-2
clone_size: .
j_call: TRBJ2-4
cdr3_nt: TGTGCCAGCAGCTTAGGTCGGTTGAACATTCAGTACTTC
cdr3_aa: CASSLGRLNIQYF

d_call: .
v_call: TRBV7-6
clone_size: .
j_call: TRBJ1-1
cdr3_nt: TGTGCCAGCAGCTTACGGGCCGGTGGGGCGGTCACTGAAGCTTTCTTT
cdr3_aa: CASSLRAGGAVTEAFF